The clone carrying this T cell receptor beta chain was detected once. Germline CDR1 reads LNHDA; CDR2 reads SQIVND (reference sequence). V lost 7 bases and J 1 base, leaving 13 bases between the germline ends. This CDR3 has 14 amino acids. Generated by immunoSEQ multiplex PCR, the TCRdb table keeps only in-frame clones and is missing some. The sample shows 100,000 or so clones, almost 97% of them seen only once. The entry originates in a study of technical replicates of blood from a handful of donors. Input material: T cells isolated from PBMCs. The clonotype originates from a human donor in good health. This chain connects TRBV19 to TRBJ1-1, with D possibly TRBD1 on 5 matching bases. CDR3 in DNA: TGTGCCAGTACTTCTAGGGGAAGGAACACTGAAGCTTTCTTT. Its translation is CASTSRGRNTEAFF.